This is a list of T cell receptor beta chains from one sample in a study of molecular identifiers for immune sequencing clone quantification. A single record per CDR3 protein comes from TCRdb applying MiXCR to the PCR reads. The repertoire holds about 640,000 distinct CDR3 sequences, 20% seen once, with roughly 0.9% in the top ten. Sequenced sample: naive CD8+ T cells from blood, with Jurkat cell RNA spiked in. The receptors shown here come from a human donor in good health. Some libraries in this study had Jurkat cell RNA spiked in. Both conserved end residues are part of each CDR3. The D gene is left open where the match is weak. The size of a clone is reported for some rows only, either as once, few or many, or as a class for expanded clones.

D gene: .; V gene: TRBV19; J gene: TRBJ1-2; clone size: few; CDR3 protein: CATRNGGYTF
D gene: .; V gene: TRBV4-1; J gene: TRBJ1-5; clone size: .; CDR3 protein: CASSQEDGVQPQHF
D gene: TRBD1; V gene: TRBV3-1; J gene: TRBJ2-3; clone size: many; CDR3 protein: CASSQGGTGVVTDTQYF
D gene: TRBD2; V gene: TRBV19; J gene: TRBJ2-2; clone size: few; CDR3 protein: CASSRAGVYTGELFF
D gene: .; V gene: TRBV20-1; J gene: TRBJ2-7; clone size: many; CDR3 protein: CSARLATNYEQYF
D gene: .; V gene: TRBV6-1; J gene: TRBJ2-7; clone size: many; CDR3 protein: CASRQTYEQYF
D gene: TRBD1; V gene: TRBV4-1; J gene: TRBJ2-5; clone size: .; CDR3 protein: CASRAEDRGGGTQYF
D gene: .; V gene: TRBV19; J gene: TRBJ2-3; clone size: many; CDR3 protein: CASSFSGDPSTDTQYF
D gene: .; V gene: TRBV6-2/TRBV6-3; J gene: TRBJ1-2; clone size: many; CDR3 protein: CASSYDGSYGYTF
D gene: .; V gene: TRBV5-4; J gene: TRBJ2-5; clone size: many; CDR3 protein: CASSQKWGAEETQYF
D gene: .; V gene: TRBV5-5; J gene: TRBJ1-6; clone size: .; CDR3 protein: CPSSVQVVYSYNSPLHF
D gene: .; V gene: TRBV12-3/TRBV12-4; J gene: TRBJ2-3; clone size: .; CDR3 protein: CASTPGLDTQCF
D gene: .; V gene: TRBV30; J gene: TRBJ2-7; clone size: many; CDR3 protein: CAWSPAGTTSSYEQYF
D gene: TRBD2; V gene: TRBV30; J gene: TRBJ2-1; clone size: .; CDR3 protein: CAWDALAGVVEQFF
D gene: .; V gene: TRBV27; J gene: TRBJ1-1; clone size: many; CDR3 protein: CASSLSIYTEAFF
D gene: .; V gene: TRBV20-1; J gene: TRBJ2-7; clone size: many; CDR3 protein: CSARDSFELASSYEQYF
D gene: TRBD1; V gene: TRBV7-9; J gene: TRBJ2-7; clone size: many; CDR3 protein: CASSLVRGHRSYEQYF
D gene: TRBD1; V gene: TRBV24-1; J gene: TRBJ2-1; clone size: .; CDR3 protein: CATSERTGGYNEQFF
D gene: .; V gene: TRBV7-6; J gene: TRBJ2-1; clone size: many; CDR3 protein: CASSLYGEQFF
D gene: .; V gene: TRBV4-3; J gene: TRBJ2-2; clone size: few; CDR3 protein: CASSQEGITGELFF
D gene: .; V gene: TRBV27; J gene: TRBJ1-2; clone size: .; CDR3 protein: CASSHRAIPLNGYTF
D gene: .; V gene: TRBV28; J gene: TRBJ2-7; clone size: .; CDR3 protein: CASSHRASYEQYF
D gene: TRBD2; V gene: TRBV6-5; J gene: TRBJ2-1; clone size: many; CDR3 protein: CASSYSTSGSEEQFF
D gene: .; V gene: TRBV20-1; J gene: TRBJ2-7; clone size: many; CDR3 protein: CSAQTQQFSPYEQYF
D gene: .; V gene: TRBV27; J gene: TRBJ2-7; clone size: once; CDR3 protein: CASSFQESSYEQYF
D gene: .; V gene: TRBV28; J gene: TRBJ1-5; clone size: many; CDR3 protein: CASSLPWQENQPQHF
D gene: TRBD1; V gene: TRBV29-1; J gene: TRBJ2-2; clone size: many; CDR3 protein: CSVEQGANTGELFF
D gene: TRBD1; V gene: TRBV4-3; J gene: TRBJ2-1; clone size: many; CDR3 protein: CASSQEDRVGDEQFF
D gene: .; V gene: TRBV7-9; J gene: TRBJ2-3; clone size: many; CDR3 protein: CASSFERSTDTQYF
D gene: .; V gene: TRBV11-3; J gene: TRBJ2-7; clone size: .; CDR3 protein: CASSSAGKPYEQYF
D gene: .; V gene: TRBV28; J gene: TRBJ1-2; clone size: many; CDR3 protein: CASSPPLQVYGYTF
D gene: .; V gene: TRBV7-9; J gene: TRBJ1-5; clone size: many; CDR3 protein: CASSLGGFGNQPQHF
D gene: .; V gene: TRBV29-1; J gene: TRBJ2-3; clone size: many; CDR3 protein: CSVEGGPETDTQYF
D gene: TRBD1; V gene: TRBV4-3; J gene: TRBJ2-3; clone size: many; CDR3 protein: CASSHGQGGDTQYF
D gene: .; V gene: TRBV3-1; J gene: TRBJ2-5; clone size: many; CDR3 protein: CASSPGTRRTETQYF
D gene: TRBD2; V gene: TRBV24-1; J gene: TRBJ2-3; clone size: few; CDR3 protein: CATSELGLAGEDTQYF
D gene: .; V gene: TRBV7-9; J gene: TRBJ2-3; clone size: .; CDR3 protein: CASSLVPQDTQYF
D gene: TRBD1; V gene: TRBV9; J gene: TRBJ1-1; clone size: many; CDR3 protein: CASSADRDPTEAFF
D gene: .; V gene: TRBV7-2; J gene: TRBJ2-7; clone size: many; CDR3 protein: CASSYPNYEQYF
D gene: .; V gene: TRBV29-1; J gene: TRBJ2-5; clone size: many; CDR3 protein: CGGIQETQYF
D gene: .; V gene: TRBV5-1; J gene: TRBJ2-3; clone size: few; CDR3 protein: CASSLAGGSTDTQCF
D gene: .; V gene: TRBV6-6; J gene: TRBJ2-5; clone size: many; CDR3 protein: CASSYLGGVETQYF
D gene: TRBD2; V gene: TRBV7-9; J gene: TRBJ2-1; clone size: many; CDR3 protein: CASRTSGSKVDEQFF
D gene: .; V gene: TRBV5-4; J gene: TRBJ2-7; clone size: many; CDR3 protein: CASSLGTAPYEQYF
D gene: .; V gene: TRBV13; J gene: TRBJ2-5; clone size: many; CDR3 protein: CASSLTDRQETQYF
D gene: .; V gene: TRBV19; J gene: TRBJ1-1; clone size: many; CDR3 protein: CASSIDLGRATEAFF
D gene: TRBD2; V gene: TRBV7-6; J gene: TRBJ2-2; clone size: many; CDR3 protein: CASSFVLAGSTGELFF
D gene: .; V gene: TRBV6-5; J gene: TRBJ1-1; clone size: .; CDR3 protein: CASSYRGRYTEAFF
D gene: TRBD2; V gene: TRBV7-9; J gene: TRBJ2-1; clone size: few; CDR3 protein: CASSSERGGLVSEQFF
D gene: .; V gene: TRBV7-2; J gene: TRBJ2-3; clone size: many; CDR3 protein: CASSRAYTDTQYF